The 19 T cell receptor beta chains given below trace back to one sample, sequenced in a study of cytomegalovirus exposure and HLA in healthy donors. In the PCR, 60 Vbeta and 13 Jbeta primers were used. TCRdb's table, derived via immunoSEQ multiplex PCR, lists solely in-frame clones and lacks some. This table has 80,000 to 130,000 clones, about 68% appearing once. Sequences were obtained from PBMCs. The receptors shown here come from a male donor in good health and CMV-seropositive.

The chain combines TRBV14 with TRBJ2-1, with D maybe TRBD1 (6 bases). V gave up 6 bases and J gave up 7 bases, with 19 bases separating them. CDR1 is SGHDN and CDR2 is FVKESK in the germline V gene. The CDR3 is 15 residues long. Written as DNA, the CDR3 is TGTGCCAGCAGTCAAAGGGGCAGGGGAGTGAATGAGCAGTTCTTC. Its translation: CASSQRGRGVNEQFF. Filled out from reference TRBV14 and TRBJ2-1, the complete variable domain reads EAGVTQFPSHSVIEKGQTVTLRCDPISGHDNLYWYRRVMGKEIKFLLHFVKESKQDESGMPNNRFLAERTGGTYSTLKVQPAELEDSGVYFCASSQRGRGVNEQFFGPGTRLTVL.

The chain employs TRBV5-1 and TRBJ1-1; D is undetermined. The length of the CDR3 is 15 residues. The germline gives CDR1 SGHRS, CDR2 YFSETQ. Trimming took 2 bases from V and 3 from J, leaving 14 bases between them. The CDR3 region has the DNA TGCGCCAGCAGCTTAGGAACCCTGCAGGACACTGAAGCTTTCTTT. It specifies CASSLGTLQDTEAFF.

This rearrangement joins TRBV19 to TRBJ2-7; D unresolved. The CDR3 covers 13 residues. Germline V gives CDR1 LNHDA, CDR2 SQIVND (reference sequence). Trimming removed 3 bases from V and 2 bases from J, with 8 bases in between. Here the CDR3 reads CASSIRTTYEQYF. The CDR3 DNA reads TGTGCCAGTAGTATCCGAACAACCTACGAGCAGTACTTC.

As DNA, the CDR3 is TGCGCCAGCAGCTTTTATCCCCAAGAGACCCAGTACTTC. Protein sequence: CASSFYPQETQYF. The rearrangement uses TRBV5-1 and TRBJ2-5; D gene uncertain. Trimming stripped 2 bases from V and 1 base from J, with 6 bases between. Germline CDR1 is SGHRS and CDR2 is YFSETQ. This CDR3 has 13 residues.

The chain is built from TRBV7-9 and TRBJ2-4, with D tentatively TRBD2 (7 bases). The ends were cut back, 1 base at V and 1 base at J, with 11 bases in the middle. The CDR3 runs to 16 residues. CDR1 and CDR2 (germline): SEHNR, FQNEAQ (reference sequence). CDR3 sequence (DNA): TGTGCCAGCAGCTTAGAAGGGGGGGTGGCCAAAAACATTCAGTACTTC. Protein sequence: CASSLEGGVAKNIQYF.

About this clone itself: Other DNA sequences from this sample encode an identical CDR3 as well. The chain recombines TRBV9 with TRBJ1-1; the D gene is possibly TRBD1 (5 bases). This CDR3 comprises 14 residues. The V and J ends lost 0 bases and 2 bases respectively, with 8 bases between them. Germline V gene lookup returns CDR1 SGDLS and CDR2 YYNGEE. CDR3 loop: CASSVGQGNTEAFF. The CDR3 region has the DNA TGTGCCAGCAGCGTAGGGCAGGGAAACACTGAAGCTTTCTTT.

This rearrangement joins TRBV30 to TRBJ1-1, with unresolved D. V gave up 0 bases and J gave up 7 bases, with 12 bases separating them. The CDR3 runs 13 residues. CDR1 is GTSNPN and CDR2 is SVGIG in the germline V gene (reference sequence). In DNA, the CDR3 is TGTGCCTGGAGTGTGTCGGCCGGGTTTGAAGCTTTCTTT. Translated: CAWSVSAGFEAFF.

The V call is TRBV5-1, the J call TRBJ2-5; 7 bases map to TRBD2. Germline values: CDR1 SGHRS, CDR2 YFSETQ. J was trimmed by 3 bases and V by 4 bases; bases with no gene match: 6. This CDR3 region has 14 residues. The CDR3 loop is CASSPGGAEETQYF. The CDR3 nucleotides are TGCGCCAGCAGCCCGGGGGGAGCGGAAGAGACCCAGTACTTC.

The J gene is TRBJ1-2, the V gene TRBV4-2, with 10 nucleotides matching TRBD1. The V gene's germline CDR1 is LGHNA and CDR2 YNFKEQ. Trimming took 5 bases from V and 8 from J; bases not matched to a gene: 14. The CDR3 is 16 amino acids. This chain's CDR3 is CASSREGQGVGRGYTF. As DNA, the CDR3 is TGTGCCAGCAGCAGAGAAGGACAGGGGGTGGGGAGGGGCTACACCTTC.

The genes are TRBV7-2 and TRBJ2-1; 10 nucleotides align to TRBD2. Germline V gives CDR1 SGHTA, CDR2 FQGNSA. With 6 bases clipped from V and 7 bases from J, the junction kept 6 bases outside the gene matches. The CDR3 extends over 14 amino acids. CDR3 sequence: CASRPGLARNEQFF. CDR3 in DNA: TGTGCCAGCAGACCGGGACTAGCGAGAAATGAGCAGTTCTTC.

As for this clone: This specimen includes other DNA sequences encoding the same CDR3. V is TRBV2 and J is TRBJ1-2, with 7 bases matching TRBD1. The V and J ends lost 4 bases and 4 bases, in that order; junction bases with no gene match: 3. Germline V gene data show CDR1 as SNHLY and CDR2 as FYNNEI. The CDR3 length is 13 residues. The CDR3 spells CASSVQGGYGYTF. The DNA of the CDR3 is TGTGCCAGCAGTGTTCAGGGGGGCTATGGCTACACCTTC.

V is TRBV7-8 and J is TRBJ1-3; D might be TRBD1 (5 bases). Germline V gene data show CDR1 as SGHVS and CDR2 as FQNEAQ. The CDR3 has 17 residues. The V end was cut by 1 base, the J end by 0 bases, with 13 bases between. DNA of the CDR3: TGTGCCAGCAGCTTAGTTTGGGGGAGGCACTCTGGAAACACCATATATTTT. It codes for CASSLVWGRHSGNTIYF.

The chain uses TRBV6-5 and TRBJ1-2; the D gene is possibly TRBD1 (6 bases). The length of the CDR3 is 12 residues. The V gene's germline CDR1 is MNHEY and CDR2 SVGAGI. The germline V and J ends were trimmed by 7 bases and 4 bases, with 10 bases remaining between them. In DNA, the CDR3 is TGTGCCAGCAAGGCAGGGGCCTATGGCTACACCTTC. It yields the protein CASKAGAYGYTF.

The rearrangement joins TRBV7-6 to TRBJ2-3; TRBD2 aligns across 9 bases. Germline loops: CDR1 SGHVS, CDR2 FNYEAQ. With 3 bases clipped from V and 5 bases from J, the junction kept 3 bases outside the gene matches. The CDR3 contains 14 residues. CDR3 sequence reads: CASSLRGGQDTQYF. CDR3 nucleotides: TGTGCCAGCAGCTTGCGGGGGGGCCAAGATACGCAGTATTTT.

With respect to this clone: The germline gene is not matched at one end of the junction; a read error may be the cause. CDR3 DNA: TGTGCCAGCAGTTCCCCTGGGGGCCCTGGGAACACCATATATTTT. Its translation: CASSSPGGPGNTIYF. The rearrangement joins TRBV28 to TRBJ1-3; D might be TRBD1 (6 bases). Germline CDR1 and CDR2: MDHEN and SYDVKM. The CDR3 has 15 amino acids.

The rearrangement joins TRBV7-6 to TRBJ2-2, with D hard to call. The CDR3 is 15 amino acids. Trimming cost V 5 bases and J 4 bases, with 14 bases left between them. Germline V CDR1 and CDR2: SGHVS, FNYEAQ. The chain's CDR3 is CASSLSTPATGELFF. The CDR3 DNA sequence: TGTGCCAGCAGCCTCAGTACCCCCGCCACCGGGGAGCTGTTTTTT.

A single count supports this clone. The junction departs from germline at one end; a sequencing error may be responsible. The rearrangement links TRBV7-9 to TRBJ2-1, with 10 bases that match TRBD1. Germline loops: CDR1 SEHNR, CDR2 FQNEAQ (reference sequence). The CDR3 is 16 amino acids. The CDR3 loop reads CSSSPRPGQGYNEQFF. The CDR3 bases are TGTTCCAGCAGCCCCAGACCGGGACAGGGGTACAATGAGCAGTTCTTC. Full variable domain (remainder filled in from reference TRBV7-9 and TRBJ2-1): DTGVSQNPRHKITKRGQNVTFRCDPISEHNRLYWYRQTLGQGPEFLTYFQNEAQLEKSRLLSDRFSAERPKGSFSTLEIQRTEQGDSAMYLCSSSPRPGQGYNEQFFGPGTRLTVL.

The chain has TRBV6-1 and TRBJ1-2; a possible D gene is TRBD1 (6 bases). This CDR3 is built from 14 residues. Germline V gene lookup returns CDR1 MNHNS and CDR2 SASEGT. Trimming removed 5 bases at V and 1 base at J, with 11 bases between. This chain's CDR3 is CASSRAGDNYGYTF. CDR3 sequence (DNA): TGTGCCAGCAGTCGTGCAGGGGATAACTATGGCTACACCTTC.

With regard to this clone: Other DNA sequences of this sample code for an identical CDR3. The CDR3 coding sequence is TGCGCCAGCAGCCAAGATACCGGGGTCGCCTACGAGCAGTACTTC. It encodes CASSQDTGVAYEQYF. The chain has TRBV4-3 and TRBJ2-7, with D perhaps matching TRBD2 (5 bases). CDR1 and CDR2 from the germline V gene are LGHNA and YSLEER. With 0 bases removed from V and 2 bases from J, the gap between germline ends came to 11 bases. The CDR3 sequence is 15 residues long.